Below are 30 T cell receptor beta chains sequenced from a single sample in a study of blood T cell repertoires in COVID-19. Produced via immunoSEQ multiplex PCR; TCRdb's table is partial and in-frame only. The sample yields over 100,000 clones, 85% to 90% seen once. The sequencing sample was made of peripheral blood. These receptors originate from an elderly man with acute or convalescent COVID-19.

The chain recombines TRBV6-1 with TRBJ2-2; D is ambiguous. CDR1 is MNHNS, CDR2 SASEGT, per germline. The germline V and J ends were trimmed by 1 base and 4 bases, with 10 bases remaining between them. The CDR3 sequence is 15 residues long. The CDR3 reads CASSEGGRGTGELFF. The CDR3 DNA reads TGTGCCAGCAGTGAAGGAGGCCGAGGCACCGGGGAGCTGTTTTTT.

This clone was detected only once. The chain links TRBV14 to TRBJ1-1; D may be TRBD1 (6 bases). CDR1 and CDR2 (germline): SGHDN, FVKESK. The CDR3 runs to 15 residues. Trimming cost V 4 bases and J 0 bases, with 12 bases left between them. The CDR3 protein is CASSPLRGMNTEAFF. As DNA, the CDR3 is TGTGCCAGCAGCCCACTCAGGGGCATGAACACTGAAGCTTTCTTT.

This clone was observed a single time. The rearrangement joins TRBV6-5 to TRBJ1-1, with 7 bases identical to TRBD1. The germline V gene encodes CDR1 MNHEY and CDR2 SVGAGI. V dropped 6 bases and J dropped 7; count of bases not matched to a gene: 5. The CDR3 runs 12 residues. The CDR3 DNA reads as TGTGCCAGCAGACCGACAGGGAGTGAAGCTTTCTTT. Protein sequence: CASRPTGSEAFF.

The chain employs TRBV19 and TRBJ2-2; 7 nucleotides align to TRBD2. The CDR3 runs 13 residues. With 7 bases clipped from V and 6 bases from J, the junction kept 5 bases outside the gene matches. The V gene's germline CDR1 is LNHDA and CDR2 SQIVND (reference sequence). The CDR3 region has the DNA TGTGCCAGTACCCCAGCGGGGTCCGGGGAGCTGTTTTTT. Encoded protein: CASTPAGSGELFF.

In DNA form, the CDR3 reads TGTGCCAGCAGCGCAAGAGGAGGAATGACTAATGAAAAACTGTTTTTT. As protein: CASSARGGMTNEKLFF. The chain employs TRBV21-1 and TRBJ1-4. TRBV21-1 is recorded as a pseudogene. The CDR3 loop spans 16 amino acids.

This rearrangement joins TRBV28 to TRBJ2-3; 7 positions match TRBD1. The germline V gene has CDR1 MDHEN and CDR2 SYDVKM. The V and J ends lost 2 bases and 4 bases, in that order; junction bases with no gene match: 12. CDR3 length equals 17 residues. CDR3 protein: CASSLHPTGSVADTQYF. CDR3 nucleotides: TGTGCCAGCAGTTTACACCCGACAGGGAGTGTCGCAGATACGCAGTATTTT.

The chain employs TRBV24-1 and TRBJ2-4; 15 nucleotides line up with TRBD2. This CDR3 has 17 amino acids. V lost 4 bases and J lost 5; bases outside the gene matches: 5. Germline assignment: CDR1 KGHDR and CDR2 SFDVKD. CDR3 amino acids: CATSDPGLAGGENIQYF. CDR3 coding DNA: TGTGCCACCAGTGACCCTGGACTAGCGGGGGGGGAAAACATTCAGTACTTC.

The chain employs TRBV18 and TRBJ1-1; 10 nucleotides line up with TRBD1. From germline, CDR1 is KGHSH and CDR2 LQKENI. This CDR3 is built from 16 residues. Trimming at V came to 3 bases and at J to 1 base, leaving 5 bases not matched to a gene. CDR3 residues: CASSPPGQGRNTEAFF. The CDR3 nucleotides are TGTGCCAGCTCACCTCCGGGACAGGGGCGGAACACTGAAGCTTTCTTT.

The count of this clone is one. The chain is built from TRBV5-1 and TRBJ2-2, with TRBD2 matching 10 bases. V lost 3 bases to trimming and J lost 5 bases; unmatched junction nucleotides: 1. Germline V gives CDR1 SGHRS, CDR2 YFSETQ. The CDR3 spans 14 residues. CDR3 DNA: TGCGCCAGCAGCTCTAGCGGGGGAACCGGGGAGCTGTTTTTT. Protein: CASSSSGGTGELFF.

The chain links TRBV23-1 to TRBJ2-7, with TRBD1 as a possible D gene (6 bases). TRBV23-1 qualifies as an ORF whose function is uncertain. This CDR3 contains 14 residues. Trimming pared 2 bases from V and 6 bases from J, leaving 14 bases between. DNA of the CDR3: TGCGCCAGCAGTCAACTAACAGGGATGGGCGAGCAGTACTTC. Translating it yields CASSQLTGMGEQYF.

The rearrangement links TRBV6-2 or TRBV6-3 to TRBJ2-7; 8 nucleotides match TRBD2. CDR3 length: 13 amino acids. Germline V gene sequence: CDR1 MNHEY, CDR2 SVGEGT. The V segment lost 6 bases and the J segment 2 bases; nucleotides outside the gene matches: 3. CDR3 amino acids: CASRYGRAYEQYF. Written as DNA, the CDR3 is TGTGCCAGCAGATACGGGAGGGCCTACGAGCAGTACTTC.

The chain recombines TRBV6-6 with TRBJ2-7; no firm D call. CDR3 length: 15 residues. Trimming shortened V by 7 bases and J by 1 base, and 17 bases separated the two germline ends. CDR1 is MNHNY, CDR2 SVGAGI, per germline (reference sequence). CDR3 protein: CASIERQMSSYEQYF. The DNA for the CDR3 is TGTGCCAGCATTGAGAGGCAAATGTCTTCCTACGAGCAGTACTTC.

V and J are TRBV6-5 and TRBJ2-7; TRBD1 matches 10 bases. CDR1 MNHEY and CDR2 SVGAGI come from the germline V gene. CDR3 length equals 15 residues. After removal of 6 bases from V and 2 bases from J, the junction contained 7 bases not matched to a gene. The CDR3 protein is CASRRGDRGPYEQYF. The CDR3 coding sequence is TGTGCCAGCAGGCGAGGGGACAGGGGACCCTACGAGCAGTACTTC.

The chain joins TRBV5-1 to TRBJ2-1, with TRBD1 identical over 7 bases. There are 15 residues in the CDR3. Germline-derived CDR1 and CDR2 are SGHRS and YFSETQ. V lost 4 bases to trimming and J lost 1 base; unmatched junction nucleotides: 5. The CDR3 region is CASSQGERSYNEQFF. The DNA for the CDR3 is TGCGCCAGCAGCCAGGGGGAAAGGTCCTACAATGAGCAGTTCTTC.

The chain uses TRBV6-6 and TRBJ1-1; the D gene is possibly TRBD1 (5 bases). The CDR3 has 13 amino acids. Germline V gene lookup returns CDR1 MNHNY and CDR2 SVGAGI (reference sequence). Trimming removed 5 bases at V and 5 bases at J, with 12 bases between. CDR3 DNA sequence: TGTGCCAGCAGTCCCCAGGGAGGGACTGAAGCTTTCTTT. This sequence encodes CASSPQGGTEAFF.

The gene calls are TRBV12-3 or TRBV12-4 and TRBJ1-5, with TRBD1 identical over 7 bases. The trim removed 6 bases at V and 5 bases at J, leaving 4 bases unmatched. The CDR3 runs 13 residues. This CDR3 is CASRNDRDQPQHF. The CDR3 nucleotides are TGTGCCAGCAGGAATGACAGGGATCAGCCCCAGCATTTT.

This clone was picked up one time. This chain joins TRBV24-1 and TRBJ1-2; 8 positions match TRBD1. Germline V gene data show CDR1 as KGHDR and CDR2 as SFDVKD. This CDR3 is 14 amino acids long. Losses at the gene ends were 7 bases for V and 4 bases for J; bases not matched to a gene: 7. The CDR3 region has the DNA TGTGCCACCAGCTCAACCGGGACAGGCTATGGCTACACCTTC. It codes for CATSSTGTGYGYTF.

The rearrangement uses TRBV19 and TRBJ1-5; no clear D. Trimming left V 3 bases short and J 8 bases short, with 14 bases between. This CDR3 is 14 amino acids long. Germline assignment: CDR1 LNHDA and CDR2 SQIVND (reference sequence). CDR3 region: CASSISVVSKPQHF. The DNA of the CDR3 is TGTGCCAGTAGTATTAGTGTGGTTTCTAAGCCCCAGCATTTT.

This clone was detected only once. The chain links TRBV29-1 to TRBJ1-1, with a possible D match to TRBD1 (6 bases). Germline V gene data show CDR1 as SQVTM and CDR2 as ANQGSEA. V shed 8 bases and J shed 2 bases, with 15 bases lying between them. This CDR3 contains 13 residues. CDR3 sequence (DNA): TGCAGCACCAAGACGGGGGGCAACACTGAAGCTTTCTTT. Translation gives CSTKTGGNTEAFF. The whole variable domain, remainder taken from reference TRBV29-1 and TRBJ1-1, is SAVISQKPSRDICQRGTSLTIQCQVDSQVTMMFWYRQQPGQSLTLIATANQGSEATYESGFVIDKFPISRPNLTFSTLTVSNMSPEDSSIYLCSTKTGGNTEAFFGQGTRLTVV.

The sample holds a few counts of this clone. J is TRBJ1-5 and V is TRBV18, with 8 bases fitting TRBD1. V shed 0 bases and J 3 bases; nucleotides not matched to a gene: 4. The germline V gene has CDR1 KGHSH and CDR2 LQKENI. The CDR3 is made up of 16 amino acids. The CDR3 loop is CASSPPGTGPNQPQHF. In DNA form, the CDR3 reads TGTGCCAGCTCACCACCCGGGACAGGCCCCAATCAGCCCCAGCATTTT.

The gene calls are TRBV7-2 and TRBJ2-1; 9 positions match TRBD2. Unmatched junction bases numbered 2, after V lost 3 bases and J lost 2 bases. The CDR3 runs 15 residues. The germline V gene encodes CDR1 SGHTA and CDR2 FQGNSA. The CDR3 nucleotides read TGTGCCAGCAGCTTGGGCGGGGGGGCCTACAATGAGCAGTTCTTC. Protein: CASSLGGGAYNEQFF. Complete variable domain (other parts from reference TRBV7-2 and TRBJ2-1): GAGVSQSPSNKVTEKGKDVELRCDPISGHTALYWYRQSLGQGLEFLIYFQGNSAPDKSGLPSDRFSAERTGGSVSTLTIQRTQQEDSAVYLCASSLGGGAYNEQFFGPGTRLTVL.

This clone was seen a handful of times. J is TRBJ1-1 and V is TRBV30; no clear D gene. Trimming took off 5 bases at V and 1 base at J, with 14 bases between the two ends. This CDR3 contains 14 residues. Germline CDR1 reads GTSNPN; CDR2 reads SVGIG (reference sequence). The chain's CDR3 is CAWSPLLTNTEAFF. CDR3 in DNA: TGTGCCTGGTCACCGTTACTAACGAACACTGAAGCTTTCTTT.

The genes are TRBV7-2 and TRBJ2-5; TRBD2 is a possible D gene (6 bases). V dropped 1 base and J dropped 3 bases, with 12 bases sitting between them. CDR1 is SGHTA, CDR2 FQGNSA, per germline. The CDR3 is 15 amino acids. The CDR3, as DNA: TGTGCCAGCAGCTTAGGGGGGACTGGGGAAGAGACCCAGTACTTC. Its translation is CASSLGGTGEETQYF.

The CDR3 bases are TGTGCCAGCAGTTACGGACAGGGCAATCAGCCCCAGCATTTT. Translating it yields CASSYGQGNQPQHF. This chain links TRBV2 with TRBJ1-5; TRBD1 agrees at 7 bases. Germline V lookup: CDR1 SNHLY, CDR2 FYNNEI. CDR3 size: 14 residues. V lost 5 bases and J lost 2; bases outside the gene matches: 3.

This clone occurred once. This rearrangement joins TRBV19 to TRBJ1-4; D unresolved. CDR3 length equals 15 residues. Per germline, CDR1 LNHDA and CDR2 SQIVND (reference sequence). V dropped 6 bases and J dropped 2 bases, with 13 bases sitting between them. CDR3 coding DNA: TGTGCCAGTAGGGGATGGGGAGGGACTAATGAAAAACTGTTTTTT. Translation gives CASRGWGGTNEKLFF.

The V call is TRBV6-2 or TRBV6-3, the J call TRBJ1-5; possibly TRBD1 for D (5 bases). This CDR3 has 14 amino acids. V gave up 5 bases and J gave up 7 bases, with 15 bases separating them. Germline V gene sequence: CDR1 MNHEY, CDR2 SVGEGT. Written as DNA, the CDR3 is TGTGCCAGCAGTCGGACGGACAAGGCACAGCCCCAGCATTTT. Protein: CASSRTDKAQPQHF.

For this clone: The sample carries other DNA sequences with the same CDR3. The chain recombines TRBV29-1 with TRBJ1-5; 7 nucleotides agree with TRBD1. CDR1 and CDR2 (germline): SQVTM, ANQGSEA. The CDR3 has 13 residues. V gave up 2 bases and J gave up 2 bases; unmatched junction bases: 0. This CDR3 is CSVEQGGNQPQHF. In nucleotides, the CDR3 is TGCAGCGTTGAACAGGGGGGCAATCAGCCCCAGCATTTT.

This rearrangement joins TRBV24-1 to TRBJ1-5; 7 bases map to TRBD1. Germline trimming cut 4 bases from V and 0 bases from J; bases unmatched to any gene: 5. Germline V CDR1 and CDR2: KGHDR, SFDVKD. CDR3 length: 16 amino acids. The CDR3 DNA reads TGTGCCACCAGTGACTCCGGGACAGATAGCAATCAGCCCCAGCATTTT. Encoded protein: CATSDSGTDSNQPQHF.

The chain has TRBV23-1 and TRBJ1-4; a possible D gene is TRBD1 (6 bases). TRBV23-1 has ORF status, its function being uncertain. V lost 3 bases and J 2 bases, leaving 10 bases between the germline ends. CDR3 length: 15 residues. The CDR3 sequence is CASSQGAPTNEKLFF. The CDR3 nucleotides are TGCGCCAGCAGTCAGGGGGCGCCCACTAATGAAAAACTGTTTTTT.

CDR3 DNA sequence: TGTGCCAGCAGCCAGGACAGGGCTTCCTACGAGCAGTACTTC. It specifies CASSQDRASYEQYF. V and J are TRBV7-2 and TRBJ2-7, with TRBD1 identical over 8 bases. In germline, CDR1 is SGHTA, CDR2 FQGNSA. This CDR3 has 14 amino acids. With V trimmed by 5 bases and J by 1 base, 4 bases remained unmatched.